The 19 T cell receptor beta chains presented below share a single source sample, sequenced in a study of post-analysis software for immune sequencing data. Their antigen targets remain unknown. cDNA libraries of TCR beta carried unique molecular identifiers. Each CDR3 protein gets one entry after TCRdb re-called the PCR reads with MiXCR. The data hold around 180,000 distinct CDR3 sequences, with 25% to 35% observed a single time. Overall study results and limits: There were about 5 TRBV segments more frequent in patients than controls, and TRBV5-6, TRBV5-1 and TRBV20-1 were among them.

Sequences were obtained from blood. The source of these receptors is a girl aged 10-17 years with multiple sclerosis.

This clonotype was observed many times. The rearrangement uses TRBV20-1 and TRBJ2-5; D is possibly TRBD1 (6 bases). The CDR3 has 13 amino acids. Trimming shortened V by 8 bases and J by 11 bases, and 24 bases separated the two germline ends. Germline V CDR1 and CDR2: DFQATT, SNEGSKA (reference sequence). CDR3 loop: CSTYTGNGVKQYF. Written as DNA, the CDR3 is TGCAGTACATACACAGGGAACGGAGTCAAGCAGTACTTC.

This clonotype was counted at least ten times. V and J are TRBV27 and TRBJ2-7; D might be TRBD2 (5 bases). Trimming shortened V by 4 bases and J by 7 bases, and 17 bases separated the two germline ends. Germline CDR1 and CDR2: MNHEY and SMNVEV (reference sequence). The CDR3 consists of 14 residues. The CDR3 protein is CASSSWRTAGEQYF. CDR3 DNA sequence: TGTGCCAGCAGTTCGTGGAGAACGGCGGGTGAGCAGTACTTC.

The sample holds many counts of this clonotype. V and J are TRBV11-3 and TRBJ2-3; TRBD2 agrees at 11 bases. V dropped 7 bases and J dropped 4; count of bases not matched to a gene: 4. Germline V gene lookup returns CDR1 SGHNT and CDR2 YENEEA. The CDR3 extends over 14 amino acids. CDR3 sequence reads: CASTTSGDSDTQYF. CDR3 nucleotide sequence: TGTGCCAGCACGACTAGCGGGGACTCAGATACGCAGTATTTT. Full variable domain (rest looked up from reference TRBV11-3 and TRBJ2-3): EAGVVQSPRYKIIEKKQPVAFWCNPISGHNTLYWYLQNLGQGPELLIRYENEEAVDDSQLPKDRFSAERLKGVDSTLKIQPAELGDSAVYLCASTTSGDSDTQYFGPGTRLTVL.

In its sample, this clonotype was seen many times. This chain links TRBV20-1 with TRBJ2-7, with 10 bases lining up with TRBD2. Losses at the gene ends were 5 bases for V and 0 bases for J; bases not matched to a gene: 4. CDR3 length: 14 amino acids. Per germline, CDR1 DFQATT and CDR2 SNEGSKA (reference sequence). CDR3 sequence (DNA): TGCAGTGCTTATAGCGGGGGGAGCTCCTACGAGCAGTACTTC. Its translation: CSAYSGGSSYEQYF.

Notes on this clonotype: A single base separates this from a much larger clone, so it may be a read error. V gene TRBV30 combines with J gene TRBJ2-7; D uncertain. The CDR3 has 14 residues. Germline V gives CDR1 GTSNPN, CDR2 SVGIG (reference sequence). V was trimmed by 4 bases and J by 0 bases, leaving 13 bases between them. CDR3 sequence (DNA): TGTGCCTGGAATGTAATCGCCAACTCCTACGAGCAGTACTTC. It encodes CAWNVIANSYEQYF.

This sequence joins TRBV5-1 and TRBJ1-1; D unresolved. CDR3 length: 14 amino acids. V was shortened by 0 bases and J by 3 bases, with 9 bases between the two germline ends. Looked up from germline, CDR1 is SGHRS and CDR2 is YFSETQ. CDR3 sequence reads: CASSLASLHTEAFF. The DNA for the CDR3 is TGCGCCAGCAGCTTGGCCAGCTTACACACTGAAGCTTTCTTT.

This clonotype was seen at least ten times. V usage is TRBV7-2 and J usage is TRBJ2-7, with 15 nucleotides matching TRBD2. Per the germline V gene, CDR1 is SGHTA and CDR2 is FQGNSA. This CDR3 spans 19 amino acids. V shed 3 bases and J 4 bases; nucleotides not matched to a gene: 13. As DNA, the CDR3 is TGTGCCAGCAGCTTGCCGCTGGCGGGACTAGCGGGAGGTTCGTACGAGCAGTACTTC. This gives the protein CASSLPLAGLAGGSYEQYF. Combining the CDR3 with reference TRBV7-2 and TRBJ2-7 gives the whole variable domain GAGVSQSPSNKVTEKGKDVELRCDPISGHTALYWYRQSLGQGLEFLIYFQGNSAPDKSGLPSDRFSAERTGGSVSTLTIQRTQQEDSAVYLCASSLPLAGLAGGSYEQYFGPGTRLTVT.

This chain connects TRBV9 to TRBJ2-2; D uncertain. The germline V gene encodes CDR1 SGDLS and CDR2 YYNGEE. Deletions cut 1 base from V and 0 bases from J, with 10 bases between. The CDR3 extends over 16 amino acids. The DNA for the CDR3 is TGTGCCAGCAGCGTAAGTTCGTCCGCGAACACCGGGGAGCTGTTTTTT. Translation gives CASSVSSSANTGELFF.

The CDR3 protein is CASSLNRGDSPLHF. Here the CDR3 DNA reads TGTGCCAGCAGCCTCAACAGGGGTGATTCACCCCTCCACTTT. The chain links TRBV7-6 to TRBJ1-6; 7 bases are a match to TRBD1. The V gene end was trimmed by 5 bases and the J gene end by 8 bases; junction bases not matched to a gene: 6. CDR1 is SGHVS and CDR2 is FNYEAQ in the germline V gene. The CDR3 is made up of 14 amino acids.

This clonotype was picked up a small number of times. CDR3: CASSQEQGGYTF. CDR3 bases: TGTGCCAGCAGCCAAGAACAGGGTGGCTACACCTTC. The rearrangement links TRBV14 to TRBJ1-2, with D perhaps matching TRBD1 (6 bases). Germline V gene lookup returns CDR1 SGHDN and CDR2 FVKESK. This CDR3 has 12 residues. Trimming left V 0 bases short and J 7 bases short, with 6 bases between.

This clonotype was recorded many times. The chain links TRBV30 to TRBJ2-7; TRBD2 agrees at 9 bases. The CDR3 is 15 residues long. V shed 6 bases and J 2 bases; nucleotides not matched to a gene: 11. From germline, CDR1 is GTSNPN and CDR2 SVGIG (reference sequence). CDR3 nucleotide sequence: TGTGCCTGTCTTCCCGGGACTAGCCGAACCTACGAGCAGTACTTC. It encodes CACLPGTSRTYEQYF.

A word on this clonotype: The junction differs from germline at one of its ends, possibly a read error. The J gene is TRBJ1-2, the V gene TRBV27; D possibly corresponds to TRBD1 (6 bases). The CDR3 is 16 amino acids. Germline assignment: CDR1 MNHEY and CDR2 SMNVEV (reference sequence). The CDR3 is CTSSLLGLRGGGGYTF. The CDR3 coding sequence is TGTACCAGCAGTTTATTGGGATTACGAGGGGGGGGTGGCTACACCTTC.

The rearrangement joins TRBV28 to TRBJ2-1; 15 nucleotides line up with TRBD2. Trimming removed 3 bases from V and 8 bases from J; junction bases left unmatched: 8. CDR1 and CDR2 (germline): MDHEN, SYDVKM. The CDR3 contains 17 residues. CDR3 sequence (DNA): TGTGCCAGCAGTTTCTCCGGGGGACTAGCGGGGGGCGATGAGCAGTTCTTC. This sequence encodes CASSFSGGLAGGDEQFF.

This clonotype has a handful of counts. The V call is TRBV5-1, the J call TRBJ1-1, with 7 nucleotides matching TRBD1. This CDR3 is built from 15 residues. Germline V gene lookup returns CDR1 SGHRS and CDR2 YFSETQ. The V segment lost 4 bases and the J segment 0 bases; nucleotides outside the gene matches: 6. This CDR3 is CASSTGDRLNTEAFF. The CDR3 region has the DNA TGCGCCAGCAGCACAGGGGACCGATTGAACACTGAAGCTTTCTTT.

This clonotype was seen repeatedly, ten times or more. V gene TRBV12-3 or TRBV12-4 combines with J gene TRBJ1-1; a possible D gene is TRBD1 (6 bases). CDR3 length equals 13 residues. Between the trimmed V and J ends, which lost 8 bases and 8 bases, there was a span of 18 bases. CDR3 region: CASHTQTGGEAFF. For the CDR3, the DNA is TGTGCCAGCCACACCCAGACAGGAGGGGAAGCTTTCTTT.

This clonotype showed up just once. Given a much more abundant clone one base away, this may be a read error. Lacking the conserved final phenylalanine or tryptophan, this CDR3 likely reflects a read error. The V gene is TRBV2, the J gene TRBJ2-7; no clear D gene. The germline V gene has CDR1 SNHLY and CDR2 FYNNEI. V was trimmed by 5 bases and J by 2 bases, leaving 7 bases between them. The CDR3 length is 12 residues. In nucleotides, the CDR3 is TGTGCCAGCAGTTCAGGTGCCTACGAGCAGTACTCC. As protein: CASSSGAYEQYS.

This clonotype was seen many times. The CDR3 coding sequence is TGTGCCAGCAGCTTAGAGATGGTTGCCGAACGGTACTACAATGAGCAGTTCTTC. Amino acid sequence: CASSLEMVAERYYNEQFF. V is TRBV7-9 and J is TRBJ2-1; D gene ambiguous. Trimming stripped 1 base from V and 3 bases from J, with 19 bases between. The V gene's germline CDR1 is SEHNR and CDR2 FQNEAQ (reference sequence). The CDR3 consists of 18 residues.

This clonotype was counted ten times or more. The V gene is TRBV7-2, the J gene TRBJ1-5; TRBD1 matches 9 bases. CDR1 is SGHTA, CDR2 FQGNSA, per germline. Trimming cost V 5 bases and J 5 bases; bases outside gene matches: 4. CDR3 length equals 14 residues. The CDR3 DNA reads as TGTGCCAGCAGCACGGGACAGGGCGATCAGCCCCAGCATTTT. It translates to CASSTGQGDQPQHF.

With regard to this clonotype: A read error may be the cause here, since a much bigger clone is one base away. The chain has TRBV10-2 and TRBJ1-1; D call uncertain. The CDR3 consists of 15 residues. Germline values: CDR1 WSHSY, CDR2 SAAADI. V lost 3 bases, J lost 3 bases, and 14 bases lay in between. CDR3 region: CASSDGRTMDTEAFF. Written as DNA, the CDR3 is TGCGCCAGCAGTGACGGACGGACCATGGACACTGAAGCTTTCTTT.